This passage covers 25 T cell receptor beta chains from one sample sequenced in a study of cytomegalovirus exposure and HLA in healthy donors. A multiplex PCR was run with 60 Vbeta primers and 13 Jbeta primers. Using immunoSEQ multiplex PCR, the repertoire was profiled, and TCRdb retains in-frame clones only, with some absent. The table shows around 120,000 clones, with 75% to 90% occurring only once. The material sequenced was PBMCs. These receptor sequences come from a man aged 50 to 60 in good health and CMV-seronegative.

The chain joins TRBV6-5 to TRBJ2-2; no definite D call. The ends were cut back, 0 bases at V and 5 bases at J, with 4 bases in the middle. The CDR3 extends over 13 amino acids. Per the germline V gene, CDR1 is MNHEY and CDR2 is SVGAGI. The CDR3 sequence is CASSYSRTGELFF. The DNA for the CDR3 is TGTGCCAGCAGTTACTCGAGGACCGGGGAGCTGTTTTTT.

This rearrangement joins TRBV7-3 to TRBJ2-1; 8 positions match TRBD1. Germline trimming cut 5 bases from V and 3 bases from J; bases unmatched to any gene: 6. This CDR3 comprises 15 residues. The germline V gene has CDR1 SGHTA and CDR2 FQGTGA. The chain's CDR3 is CASSPSGTGYNEQFF. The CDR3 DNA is TGTGCCAGCAGCCCGTCCGGGACAGGCTACAATGAGCAGTTCTTC.

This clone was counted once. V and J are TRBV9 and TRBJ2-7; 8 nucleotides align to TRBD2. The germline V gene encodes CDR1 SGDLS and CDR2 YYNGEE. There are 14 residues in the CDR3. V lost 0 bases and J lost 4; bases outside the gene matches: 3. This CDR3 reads CASSVDPSGYEQYF. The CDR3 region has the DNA TGTGCCAGCAGCGTAGATCCTAGCGGGTACGAGCAGTACTTC.

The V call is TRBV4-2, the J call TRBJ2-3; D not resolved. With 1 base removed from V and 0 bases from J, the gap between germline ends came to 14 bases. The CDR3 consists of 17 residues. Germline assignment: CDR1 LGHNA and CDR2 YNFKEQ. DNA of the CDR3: TGTGCCAGCAGCCAAGTAGGCCCTGAGGCTAGCACAGATACGCAGTATTTT. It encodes CASSQVGPEASTDTQYF.

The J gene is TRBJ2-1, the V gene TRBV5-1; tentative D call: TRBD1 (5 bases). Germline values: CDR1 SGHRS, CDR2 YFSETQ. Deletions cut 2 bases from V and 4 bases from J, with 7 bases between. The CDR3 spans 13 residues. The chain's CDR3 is CASSLDRYNEQFF. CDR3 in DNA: TGCGCCAGCAGCTTAGACAGATACAATGAGCAGTTCTTC.

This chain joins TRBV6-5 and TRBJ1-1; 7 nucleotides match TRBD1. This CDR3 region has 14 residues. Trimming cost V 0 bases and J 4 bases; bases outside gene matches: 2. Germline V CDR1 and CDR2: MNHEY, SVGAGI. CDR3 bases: TGTGCCAGCAGTTACTCTTCAGGGGGCACTGAAGCTTTCTTT. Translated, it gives CASSYSSGGTEAFF.

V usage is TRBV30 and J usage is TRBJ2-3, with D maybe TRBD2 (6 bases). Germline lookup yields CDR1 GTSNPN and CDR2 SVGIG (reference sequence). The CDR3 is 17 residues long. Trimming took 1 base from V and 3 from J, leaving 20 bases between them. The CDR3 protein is CAWSALTPRGRTDTQYF. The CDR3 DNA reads TGTGCCTGGAGTGCCCTTACCCCTCGGGGGAGGACAGATACGCAGTATTTT. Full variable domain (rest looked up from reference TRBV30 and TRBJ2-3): SQTIHQWPATLVQPVGSPLSLECTVEGTSNPNLYWYRQAAGRGLQLLFYSVGIGQISSEVPQNLSASRPQDRQFILSSKKLLLSDSGFYLCAWSALTPRGRTDTQYFGPGTRLTVL.

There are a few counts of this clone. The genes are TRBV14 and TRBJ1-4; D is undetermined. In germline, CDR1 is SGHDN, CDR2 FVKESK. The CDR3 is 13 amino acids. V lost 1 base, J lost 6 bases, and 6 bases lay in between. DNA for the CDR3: TGTGCCAGCAGCCAAGTAGGAGATGAAAAACTGTTTTTT. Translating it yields CASSQVGDEKLFF.

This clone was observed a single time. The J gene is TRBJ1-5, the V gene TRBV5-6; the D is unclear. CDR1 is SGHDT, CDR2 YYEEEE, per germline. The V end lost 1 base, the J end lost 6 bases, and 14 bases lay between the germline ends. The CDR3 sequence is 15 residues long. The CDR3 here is CASSLSLSGVQPQHF. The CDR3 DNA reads TGTGCCAGCAGCTTGAGTTTGTCGGGAGTTCAGCCCCAGCATTTT.

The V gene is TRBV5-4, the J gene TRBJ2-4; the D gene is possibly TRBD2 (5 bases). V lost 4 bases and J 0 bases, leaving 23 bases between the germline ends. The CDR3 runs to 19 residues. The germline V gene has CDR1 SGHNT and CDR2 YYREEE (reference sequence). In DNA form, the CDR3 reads TGTGCCAGCAGCGCCGAGAGAGGGCCAGTAACATTAGCCAAAAACATTCAGTACTTC. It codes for CASSAERGPVTLAKNIQYF.

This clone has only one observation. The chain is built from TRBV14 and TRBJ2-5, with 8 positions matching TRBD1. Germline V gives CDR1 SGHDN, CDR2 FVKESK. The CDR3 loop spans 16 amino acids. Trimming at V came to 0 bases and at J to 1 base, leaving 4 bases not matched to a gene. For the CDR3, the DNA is TGTGCCAGCAGCCAAGAGGGACAGGAGACCCAAGAGACCCAGTACTTC. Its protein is CASSQEGQETQETQYF. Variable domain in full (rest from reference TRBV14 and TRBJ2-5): EAGVTQFPSHSVIEKGQTVTLRCDPISGHDNLYWYRRVMGKEIKFLLHFVKESKQDESGMPNNRFLAERTGGTYSTLKVQPAELEDSGVYFCASSQEGQETQETQYFGPGTRLLVL.

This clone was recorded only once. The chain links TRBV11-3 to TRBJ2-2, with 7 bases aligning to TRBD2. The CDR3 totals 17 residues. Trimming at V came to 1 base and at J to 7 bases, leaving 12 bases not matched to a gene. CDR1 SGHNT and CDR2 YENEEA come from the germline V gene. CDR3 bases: TGTGCCAGCAGCTTAGGCGCTAGCGGAGCCCCGGGCGGGGAGCTGTTTTTT. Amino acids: CASSLGASGAPGGELFF.

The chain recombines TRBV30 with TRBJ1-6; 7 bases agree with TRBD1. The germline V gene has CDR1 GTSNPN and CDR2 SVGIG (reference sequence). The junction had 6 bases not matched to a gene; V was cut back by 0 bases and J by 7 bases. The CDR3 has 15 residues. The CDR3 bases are TGTGCCTGGAGTGTACTCCCGGACAGGAATTCACCCCTCCACTTT. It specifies CAWSVLPDRNSPLHF.

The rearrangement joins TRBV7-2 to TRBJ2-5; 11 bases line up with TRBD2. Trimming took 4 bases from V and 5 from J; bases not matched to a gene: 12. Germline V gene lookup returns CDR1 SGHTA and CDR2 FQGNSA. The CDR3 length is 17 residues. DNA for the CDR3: TGTGCCAGCAGCTCGACCGGGACTAGCGGTGGGGGGGAGACCCAGTACTTC. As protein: CASSSTGTSGGGETQYF. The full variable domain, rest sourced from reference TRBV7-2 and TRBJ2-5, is GAGVSQSPSNKVTEKGKDVELRCDPISGHTALYWYRQSLGQGLEFLIYFQGNSAPDKSGLPSDRFSAERTGGSVSTLTIQRTQQEDSAVYLCASSSTGTSGGGETQYFGPGTRLLVL.

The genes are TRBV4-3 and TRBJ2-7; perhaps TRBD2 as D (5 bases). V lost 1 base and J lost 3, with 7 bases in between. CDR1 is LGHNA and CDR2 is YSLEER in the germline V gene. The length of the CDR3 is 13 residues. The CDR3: CASSQARGYEQYF. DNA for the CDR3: TGCGCCAGCAGCCAAGCTCGGGGCTACGAGCAGTACTTC.

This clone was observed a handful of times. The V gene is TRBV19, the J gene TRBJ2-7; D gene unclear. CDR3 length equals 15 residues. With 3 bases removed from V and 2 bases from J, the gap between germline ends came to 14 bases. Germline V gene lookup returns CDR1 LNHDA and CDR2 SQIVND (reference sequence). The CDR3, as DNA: TGTGCCAGTAGTATTAACGCAGGATCTACCTACGAGCAGTACTTC. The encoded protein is CASSINAGSTYEQYF.

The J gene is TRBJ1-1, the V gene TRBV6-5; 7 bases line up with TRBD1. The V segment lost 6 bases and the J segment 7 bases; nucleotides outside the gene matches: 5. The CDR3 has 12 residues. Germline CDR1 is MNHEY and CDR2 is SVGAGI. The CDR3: CASRKTGHEAFF. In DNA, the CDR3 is TGTGCCAGCAGAAAGACAGGGCATGAAGCTTTCTTT.

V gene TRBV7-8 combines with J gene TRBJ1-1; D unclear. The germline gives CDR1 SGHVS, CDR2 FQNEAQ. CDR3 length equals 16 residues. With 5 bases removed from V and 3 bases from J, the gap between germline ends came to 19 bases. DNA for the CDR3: TGTGCCAGCAGCCCGAGGGTGGTGAGCTTGGACACTGAAGCTTTCTTT. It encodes CASSPRVVSLDTEAFF.

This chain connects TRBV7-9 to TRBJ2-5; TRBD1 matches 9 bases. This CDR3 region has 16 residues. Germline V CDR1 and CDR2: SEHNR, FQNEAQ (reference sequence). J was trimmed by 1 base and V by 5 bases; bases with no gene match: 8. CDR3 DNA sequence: TGTGCCAGCAGCGGGTACAGGGGGCTGGGCCAAGAGACCCAGTACTTC. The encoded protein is CASSGYRGLGQETQYF.

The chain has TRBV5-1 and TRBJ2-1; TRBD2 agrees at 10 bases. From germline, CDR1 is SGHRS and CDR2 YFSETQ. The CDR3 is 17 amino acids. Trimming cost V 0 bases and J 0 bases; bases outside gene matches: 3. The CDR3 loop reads CASSLGPSGSSYNEQFF. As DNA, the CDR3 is TGCGCCAGCAGCTTGGGTCCTAGCGGGAGCTCCTACAATGAGCAGTTCTTC.

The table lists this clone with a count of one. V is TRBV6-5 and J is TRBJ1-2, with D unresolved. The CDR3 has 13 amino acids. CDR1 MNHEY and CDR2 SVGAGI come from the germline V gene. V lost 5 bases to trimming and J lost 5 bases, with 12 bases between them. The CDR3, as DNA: TGTGCCAGCAGTCAACCTGCTCGGTATGGCTACACCTTC. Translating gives CASSQPARYGYTF.

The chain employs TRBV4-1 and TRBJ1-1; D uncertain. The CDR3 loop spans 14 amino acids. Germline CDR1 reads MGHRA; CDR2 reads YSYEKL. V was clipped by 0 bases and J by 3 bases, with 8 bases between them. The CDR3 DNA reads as TGCGCCAGCAGCCAAGAGAGGGTCCACACTGAAGCTTTCTTT. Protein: CASSQERVHTEAFF.

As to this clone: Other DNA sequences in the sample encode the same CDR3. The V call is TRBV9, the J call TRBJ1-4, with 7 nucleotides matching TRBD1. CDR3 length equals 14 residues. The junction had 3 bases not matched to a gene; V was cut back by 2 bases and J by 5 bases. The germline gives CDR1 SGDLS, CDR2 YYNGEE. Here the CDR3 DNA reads TGTGCCAGCAGCGTCGGGACAGTGAATGAAAAACTGTTTTTT. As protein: CASSVGTVNEKLFF.

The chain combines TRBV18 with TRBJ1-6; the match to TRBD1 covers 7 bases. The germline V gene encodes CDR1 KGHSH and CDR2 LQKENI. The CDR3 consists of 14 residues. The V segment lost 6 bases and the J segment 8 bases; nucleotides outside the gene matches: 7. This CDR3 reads CASSEGAPDSPLHF. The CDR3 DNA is TGTGCCAGCTCGGAGGGGGCGCCTGATTCACCCCTCCACTTT.

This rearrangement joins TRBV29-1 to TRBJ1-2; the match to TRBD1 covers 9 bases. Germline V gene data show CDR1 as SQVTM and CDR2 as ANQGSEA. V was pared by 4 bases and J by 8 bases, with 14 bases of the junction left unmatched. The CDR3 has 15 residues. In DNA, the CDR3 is TGCAGCGTTGTGGGGGGACAGGGAACTCCCGGAGGCTACACCTTC. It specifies CSVVGGQGTPGGYTF.